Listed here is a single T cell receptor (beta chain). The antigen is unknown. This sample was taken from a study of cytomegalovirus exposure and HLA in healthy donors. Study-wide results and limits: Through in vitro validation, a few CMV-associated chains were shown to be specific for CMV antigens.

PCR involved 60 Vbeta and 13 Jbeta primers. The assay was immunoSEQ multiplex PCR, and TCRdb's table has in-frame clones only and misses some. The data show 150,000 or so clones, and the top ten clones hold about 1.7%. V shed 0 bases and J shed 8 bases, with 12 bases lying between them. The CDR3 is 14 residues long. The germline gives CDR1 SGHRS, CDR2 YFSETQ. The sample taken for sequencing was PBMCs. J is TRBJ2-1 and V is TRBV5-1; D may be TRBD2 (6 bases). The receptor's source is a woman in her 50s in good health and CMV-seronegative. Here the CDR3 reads CASSLEGGLDEQFF. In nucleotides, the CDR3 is TGCGCCAGCAGCTTGGAAGGAGGGCTCGATGAGCAGTTCTTC.